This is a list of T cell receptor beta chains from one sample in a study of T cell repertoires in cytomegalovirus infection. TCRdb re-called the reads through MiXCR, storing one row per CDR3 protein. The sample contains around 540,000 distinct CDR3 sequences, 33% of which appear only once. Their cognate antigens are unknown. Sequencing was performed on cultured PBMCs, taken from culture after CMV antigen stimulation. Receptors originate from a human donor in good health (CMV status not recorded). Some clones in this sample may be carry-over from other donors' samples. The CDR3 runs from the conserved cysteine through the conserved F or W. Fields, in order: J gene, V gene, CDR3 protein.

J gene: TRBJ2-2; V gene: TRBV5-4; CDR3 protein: CATRDEARNTGELFF
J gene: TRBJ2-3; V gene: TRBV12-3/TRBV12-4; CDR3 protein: CASRLTSGSEDTQYF
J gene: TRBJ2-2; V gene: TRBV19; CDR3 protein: CASSIKAIGELFF
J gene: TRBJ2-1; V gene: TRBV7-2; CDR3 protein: CASSPMILLGYNEQFF
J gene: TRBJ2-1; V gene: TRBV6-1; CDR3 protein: CASSEGSGVYNEQFF
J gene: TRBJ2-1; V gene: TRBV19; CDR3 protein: CASSIGARWGNEQFF
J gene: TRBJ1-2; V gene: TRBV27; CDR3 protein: CASKKTGSNGYTF
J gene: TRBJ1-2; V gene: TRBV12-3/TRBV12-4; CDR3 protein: CASSAGAYFYGYTF
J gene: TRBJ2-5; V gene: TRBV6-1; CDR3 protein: CASQPRQVRETQYF
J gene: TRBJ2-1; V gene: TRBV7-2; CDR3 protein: CASSLGTGLFNEQFF
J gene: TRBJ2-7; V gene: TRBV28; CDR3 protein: CASSLNGAYEQYF
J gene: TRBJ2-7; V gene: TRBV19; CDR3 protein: CASSQGLAREAEQYF
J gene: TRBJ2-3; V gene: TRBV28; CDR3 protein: CASSLPGGGADTQYF
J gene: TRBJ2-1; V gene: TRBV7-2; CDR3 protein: CASSYGTSGRNEQFF
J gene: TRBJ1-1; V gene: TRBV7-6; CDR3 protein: CASSQRQNTEAFF
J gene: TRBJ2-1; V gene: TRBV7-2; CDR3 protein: CASAPLAGVNEQFF
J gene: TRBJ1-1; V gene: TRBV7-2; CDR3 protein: CASSLRGKGAEAFF
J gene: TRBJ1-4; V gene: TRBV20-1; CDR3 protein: CSARETGATNEKLFF
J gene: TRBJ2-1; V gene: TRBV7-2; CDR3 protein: CASSFIPGLAGDNEQFF
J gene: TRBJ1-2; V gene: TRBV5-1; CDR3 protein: CASSLSGVEYGYTF
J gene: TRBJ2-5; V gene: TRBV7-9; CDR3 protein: CASSLMREQETQYF
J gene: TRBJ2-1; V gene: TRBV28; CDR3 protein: CASTKGGAFDEQFF
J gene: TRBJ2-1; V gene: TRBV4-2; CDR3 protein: CASSQEISQVRNEQFF
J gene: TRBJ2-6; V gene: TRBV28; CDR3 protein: CASSLPLGAGANVLTF
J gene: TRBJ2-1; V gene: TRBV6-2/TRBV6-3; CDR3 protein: CASSYSIGAAGRGSYNEQFF
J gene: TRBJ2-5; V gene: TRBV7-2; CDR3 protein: CASSKSGAGGTQYF
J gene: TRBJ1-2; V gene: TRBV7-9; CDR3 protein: CASSFGKRDGYTF
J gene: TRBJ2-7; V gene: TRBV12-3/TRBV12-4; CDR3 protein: CASTRTGAYEQYF
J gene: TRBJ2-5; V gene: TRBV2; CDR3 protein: CASTVRRRTQETQYF
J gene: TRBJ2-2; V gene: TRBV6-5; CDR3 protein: CASKKGGTGELFF
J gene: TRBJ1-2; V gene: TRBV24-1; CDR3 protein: CATSGGPGQLYGYTF
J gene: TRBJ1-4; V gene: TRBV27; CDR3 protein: CASSLVGQSEKLFF
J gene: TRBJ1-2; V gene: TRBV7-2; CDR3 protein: CASSLDRGSNYGYTF
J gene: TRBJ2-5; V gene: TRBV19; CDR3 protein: CASSISTGQETQYF
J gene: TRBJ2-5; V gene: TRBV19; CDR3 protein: CASSRPGLAVETQYF
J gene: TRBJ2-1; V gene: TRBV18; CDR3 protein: CASSPLSRDHYNEQFF
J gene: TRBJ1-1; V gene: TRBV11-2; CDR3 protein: CASSKDRLNTEAFF
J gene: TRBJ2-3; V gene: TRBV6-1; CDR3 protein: CASRPAGGYYTDTQYF
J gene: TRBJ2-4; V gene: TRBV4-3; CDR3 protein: CASSQGLAVTRTKNIQYF
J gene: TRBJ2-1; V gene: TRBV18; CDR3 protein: CASSPDRGFVYNEQFF
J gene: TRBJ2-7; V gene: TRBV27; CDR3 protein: CASSPRGGSSYEQYF
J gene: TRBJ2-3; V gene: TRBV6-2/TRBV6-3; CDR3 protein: CASSSREYTDTQYF
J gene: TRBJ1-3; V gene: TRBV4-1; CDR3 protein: CASSQNSPGNTIYF
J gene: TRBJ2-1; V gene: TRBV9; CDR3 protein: CASSVASKNEQFF
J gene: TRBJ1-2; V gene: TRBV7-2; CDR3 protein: CASSHRPANYGYTF
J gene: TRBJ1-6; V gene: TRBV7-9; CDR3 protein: CASSNRAGGRSPLHF
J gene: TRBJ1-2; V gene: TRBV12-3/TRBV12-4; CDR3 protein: CASSLDGFYGYTF
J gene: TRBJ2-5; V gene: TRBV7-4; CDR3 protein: CASSLTTWGETQYF
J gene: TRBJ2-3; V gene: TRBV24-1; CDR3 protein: CATSEFGTSTDTQYF
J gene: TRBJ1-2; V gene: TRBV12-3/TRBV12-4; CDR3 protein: CASSPDPARGYTF
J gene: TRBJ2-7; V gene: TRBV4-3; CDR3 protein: CASSLGTTSEQYF
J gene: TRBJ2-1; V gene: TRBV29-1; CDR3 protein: CSVEPSDGTSGSYNEQFF
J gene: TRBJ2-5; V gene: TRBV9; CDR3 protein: CASSPRDRGTQTQYF
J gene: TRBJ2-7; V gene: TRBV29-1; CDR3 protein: CSVIFSGSRRDSYEQYF
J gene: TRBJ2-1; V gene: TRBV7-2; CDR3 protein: CASSFRSRGNEQFF
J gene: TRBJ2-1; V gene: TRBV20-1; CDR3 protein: CSATGLNEQFF
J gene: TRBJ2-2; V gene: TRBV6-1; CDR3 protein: CASSYRGGSGTGELFF
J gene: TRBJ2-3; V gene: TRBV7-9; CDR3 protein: CATPHLSSGTDTQYF
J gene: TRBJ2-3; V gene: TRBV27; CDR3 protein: CASSLFLGGDTQYF
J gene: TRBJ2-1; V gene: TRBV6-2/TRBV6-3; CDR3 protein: CASRTGAYNEQFF